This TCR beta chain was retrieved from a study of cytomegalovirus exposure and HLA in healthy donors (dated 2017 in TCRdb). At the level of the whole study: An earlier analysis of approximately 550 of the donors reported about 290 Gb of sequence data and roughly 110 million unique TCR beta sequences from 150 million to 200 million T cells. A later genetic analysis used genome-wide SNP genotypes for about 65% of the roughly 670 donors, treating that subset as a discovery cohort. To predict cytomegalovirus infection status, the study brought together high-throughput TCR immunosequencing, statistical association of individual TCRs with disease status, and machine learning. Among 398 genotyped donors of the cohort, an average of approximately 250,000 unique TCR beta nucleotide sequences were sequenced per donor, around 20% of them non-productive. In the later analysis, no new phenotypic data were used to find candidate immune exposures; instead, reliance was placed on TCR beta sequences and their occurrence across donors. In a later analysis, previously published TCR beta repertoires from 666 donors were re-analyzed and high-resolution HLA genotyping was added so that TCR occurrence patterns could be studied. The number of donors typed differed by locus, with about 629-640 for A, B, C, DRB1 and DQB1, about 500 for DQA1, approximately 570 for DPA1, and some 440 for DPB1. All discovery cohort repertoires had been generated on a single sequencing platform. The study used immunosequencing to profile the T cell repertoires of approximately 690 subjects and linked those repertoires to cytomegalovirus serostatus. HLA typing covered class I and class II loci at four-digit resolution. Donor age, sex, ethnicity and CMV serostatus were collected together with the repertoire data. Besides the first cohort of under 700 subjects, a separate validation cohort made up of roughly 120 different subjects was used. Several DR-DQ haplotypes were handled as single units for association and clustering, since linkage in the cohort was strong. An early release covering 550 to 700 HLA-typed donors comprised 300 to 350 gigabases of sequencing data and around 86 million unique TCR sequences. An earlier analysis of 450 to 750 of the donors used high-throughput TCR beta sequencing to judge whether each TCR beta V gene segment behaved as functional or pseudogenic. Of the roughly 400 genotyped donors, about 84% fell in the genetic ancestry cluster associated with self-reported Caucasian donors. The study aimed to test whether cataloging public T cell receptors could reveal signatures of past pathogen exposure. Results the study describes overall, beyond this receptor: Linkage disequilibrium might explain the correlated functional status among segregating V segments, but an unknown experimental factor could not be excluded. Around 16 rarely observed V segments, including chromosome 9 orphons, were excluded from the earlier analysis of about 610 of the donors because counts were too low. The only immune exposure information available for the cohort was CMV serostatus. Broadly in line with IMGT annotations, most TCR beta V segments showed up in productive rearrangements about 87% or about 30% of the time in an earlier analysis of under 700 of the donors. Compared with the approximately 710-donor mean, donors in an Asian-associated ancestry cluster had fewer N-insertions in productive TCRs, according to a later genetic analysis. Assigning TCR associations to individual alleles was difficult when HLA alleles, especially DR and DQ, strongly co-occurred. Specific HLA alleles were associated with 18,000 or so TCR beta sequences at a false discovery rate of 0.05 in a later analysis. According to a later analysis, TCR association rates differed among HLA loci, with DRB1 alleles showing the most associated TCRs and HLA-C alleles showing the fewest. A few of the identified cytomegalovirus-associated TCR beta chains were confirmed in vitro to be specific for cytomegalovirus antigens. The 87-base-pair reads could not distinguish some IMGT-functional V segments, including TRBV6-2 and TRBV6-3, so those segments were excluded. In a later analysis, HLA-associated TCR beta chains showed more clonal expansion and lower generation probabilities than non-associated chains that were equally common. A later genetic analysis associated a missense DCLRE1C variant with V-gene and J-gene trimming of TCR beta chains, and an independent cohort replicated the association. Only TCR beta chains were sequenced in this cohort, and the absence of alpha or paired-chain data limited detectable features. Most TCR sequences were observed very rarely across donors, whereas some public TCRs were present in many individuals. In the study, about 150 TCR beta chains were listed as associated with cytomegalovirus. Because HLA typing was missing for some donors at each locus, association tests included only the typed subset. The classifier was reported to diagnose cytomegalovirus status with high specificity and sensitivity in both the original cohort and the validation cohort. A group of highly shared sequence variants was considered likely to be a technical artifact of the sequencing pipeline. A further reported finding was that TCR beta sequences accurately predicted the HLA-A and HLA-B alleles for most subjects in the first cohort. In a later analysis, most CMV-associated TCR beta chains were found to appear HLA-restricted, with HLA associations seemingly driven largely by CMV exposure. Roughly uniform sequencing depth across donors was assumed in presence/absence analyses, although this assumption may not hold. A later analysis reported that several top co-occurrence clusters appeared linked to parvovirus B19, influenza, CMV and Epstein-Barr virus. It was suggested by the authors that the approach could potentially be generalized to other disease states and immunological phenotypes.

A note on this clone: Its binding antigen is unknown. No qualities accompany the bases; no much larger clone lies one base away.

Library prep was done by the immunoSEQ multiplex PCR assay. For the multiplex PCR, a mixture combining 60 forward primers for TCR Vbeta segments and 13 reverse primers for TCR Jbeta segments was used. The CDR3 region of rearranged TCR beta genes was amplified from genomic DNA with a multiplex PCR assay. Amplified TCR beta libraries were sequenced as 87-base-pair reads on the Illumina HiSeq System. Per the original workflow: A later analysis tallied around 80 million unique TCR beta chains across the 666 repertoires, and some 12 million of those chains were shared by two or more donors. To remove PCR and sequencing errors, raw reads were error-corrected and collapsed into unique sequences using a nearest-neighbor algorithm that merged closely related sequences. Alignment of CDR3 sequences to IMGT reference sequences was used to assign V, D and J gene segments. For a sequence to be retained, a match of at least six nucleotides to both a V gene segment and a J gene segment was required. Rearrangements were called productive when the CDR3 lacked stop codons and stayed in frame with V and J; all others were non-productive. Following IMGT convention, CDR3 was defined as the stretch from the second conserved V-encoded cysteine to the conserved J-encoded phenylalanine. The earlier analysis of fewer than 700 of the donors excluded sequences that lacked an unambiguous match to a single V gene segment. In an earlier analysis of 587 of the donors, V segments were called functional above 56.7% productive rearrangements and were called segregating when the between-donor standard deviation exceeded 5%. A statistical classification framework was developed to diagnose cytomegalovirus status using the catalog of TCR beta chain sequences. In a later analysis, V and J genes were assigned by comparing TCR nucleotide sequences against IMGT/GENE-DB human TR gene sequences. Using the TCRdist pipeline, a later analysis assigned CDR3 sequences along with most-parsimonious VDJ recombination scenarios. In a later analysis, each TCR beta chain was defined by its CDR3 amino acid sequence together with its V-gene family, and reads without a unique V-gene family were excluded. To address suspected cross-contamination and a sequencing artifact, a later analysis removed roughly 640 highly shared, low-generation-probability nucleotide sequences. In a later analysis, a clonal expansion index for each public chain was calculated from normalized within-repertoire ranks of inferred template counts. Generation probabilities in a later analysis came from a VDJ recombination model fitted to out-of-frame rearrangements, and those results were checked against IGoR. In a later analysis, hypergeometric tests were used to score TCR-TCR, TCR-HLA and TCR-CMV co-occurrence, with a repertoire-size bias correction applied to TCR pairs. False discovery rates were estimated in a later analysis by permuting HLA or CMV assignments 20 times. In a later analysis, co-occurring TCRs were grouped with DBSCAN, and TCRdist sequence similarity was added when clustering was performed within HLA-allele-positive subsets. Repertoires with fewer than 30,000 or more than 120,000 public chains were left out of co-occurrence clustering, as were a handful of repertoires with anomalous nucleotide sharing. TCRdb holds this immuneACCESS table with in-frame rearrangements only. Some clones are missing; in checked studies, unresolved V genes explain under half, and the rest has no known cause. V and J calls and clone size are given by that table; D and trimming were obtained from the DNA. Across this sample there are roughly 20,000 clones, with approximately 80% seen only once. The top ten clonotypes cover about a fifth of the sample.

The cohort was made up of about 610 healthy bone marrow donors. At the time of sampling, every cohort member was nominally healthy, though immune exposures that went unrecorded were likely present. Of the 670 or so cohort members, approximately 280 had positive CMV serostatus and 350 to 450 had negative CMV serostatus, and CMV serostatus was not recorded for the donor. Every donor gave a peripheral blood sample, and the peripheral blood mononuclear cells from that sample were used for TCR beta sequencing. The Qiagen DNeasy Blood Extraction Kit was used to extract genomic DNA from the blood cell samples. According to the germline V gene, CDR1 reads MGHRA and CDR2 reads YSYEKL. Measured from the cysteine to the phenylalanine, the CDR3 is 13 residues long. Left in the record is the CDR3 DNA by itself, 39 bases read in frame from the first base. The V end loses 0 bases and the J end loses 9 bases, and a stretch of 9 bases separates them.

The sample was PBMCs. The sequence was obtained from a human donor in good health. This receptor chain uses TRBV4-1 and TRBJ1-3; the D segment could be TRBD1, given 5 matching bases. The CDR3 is CASSQDPGGTIYF. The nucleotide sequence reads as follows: TGCGCCAGCAGCCAAGATCCGGGGGGCACCATATATTTT.